This T cell receptor (beta chain) came from a study of identical twins. Study outcomes and limitations: Insertion counts were lower in abundant cord blood beta clonotypes, a trend that memory repertoires did not show.

TCRdb independently ran MiXCR on the 5' RACE reads; one entry per CDR3 protein. The data hold about 520,000 distinct CDR3 sequences, with about 20% observed a single time. This clonotype has only a few counts. Its antigen is unidentified. CDR1 and CDR2 from the germline V gene are SGHRS and YFSETQ. The V gene lost 1 base and the J gene lost 6 bases, with 16 bases spanning the gap. The CDR3 has 15 residues. These same records also appear under a second study, on T cells expressing NK-cell markers. As that report states: What remained unclear was the HCMV specificity of expanded NKG2C+ T cell clones.

The chain uses TRBV5-1 and TRBJ1-1; D might be TRBD1 (6 bases). This receptor was taken from a woman under 30 in good health. The sample consisted of CD4+ T cells sorted from blood. CDR3 DNA: TGCGCCAGCAGCTTGAACCAGGGGATCCTCGCTGAAGCTTTCTTT. This encodes CASSLNQGILAEAFF.